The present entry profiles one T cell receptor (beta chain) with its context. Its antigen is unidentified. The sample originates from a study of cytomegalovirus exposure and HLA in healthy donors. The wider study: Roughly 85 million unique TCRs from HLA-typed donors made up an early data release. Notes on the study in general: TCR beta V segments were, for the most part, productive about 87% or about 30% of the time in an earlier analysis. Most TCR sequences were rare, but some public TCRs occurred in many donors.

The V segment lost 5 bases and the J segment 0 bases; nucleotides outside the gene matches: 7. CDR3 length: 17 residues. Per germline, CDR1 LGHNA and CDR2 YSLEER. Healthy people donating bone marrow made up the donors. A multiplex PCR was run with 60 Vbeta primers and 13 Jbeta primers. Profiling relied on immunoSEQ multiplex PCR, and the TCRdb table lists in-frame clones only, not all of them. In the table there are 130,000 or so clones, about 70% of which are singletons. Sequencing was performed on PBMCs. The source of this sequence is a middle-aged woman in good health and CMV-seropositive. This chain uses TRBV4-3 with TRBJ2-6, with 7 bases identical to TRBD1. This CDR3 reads CASSSGQFLSGANVLTF. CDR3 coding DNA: TGCGCCAGCAGCTCGGGACAGTTCCTCTCTGGGGCCAACGTCCTGACTTTC.